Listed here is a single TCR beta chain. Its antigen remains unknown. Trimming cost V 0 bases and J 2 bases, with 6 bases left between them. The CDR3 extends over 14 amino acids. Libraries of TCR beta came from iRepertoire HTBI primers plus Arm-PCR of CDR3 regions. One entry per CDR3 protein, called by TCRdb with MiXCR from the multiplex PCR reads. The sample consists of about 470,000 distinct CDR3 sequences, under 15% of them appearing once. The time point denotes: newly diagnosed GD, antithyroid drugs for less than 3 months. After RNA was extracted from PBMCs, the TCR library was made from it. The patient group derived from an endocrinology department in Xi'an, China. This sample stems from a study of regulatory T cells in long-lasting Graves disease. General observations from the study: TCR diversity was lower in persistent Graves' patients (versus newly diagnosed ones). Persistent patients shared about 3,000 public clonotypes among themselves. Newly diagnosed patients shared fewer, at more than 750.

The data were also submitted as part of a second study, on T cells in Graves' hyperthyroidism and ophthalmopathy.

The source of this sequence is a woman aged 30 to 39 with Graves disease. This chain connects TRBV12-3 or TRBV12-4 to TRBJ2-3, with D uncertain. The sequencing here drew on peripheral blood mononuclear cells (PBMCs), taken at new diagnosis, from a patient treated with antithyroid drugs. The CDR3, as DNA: TGTGCCAGCAGTTTAGCAGTCTACACAGATACGCAGTATTTT. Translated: CASSLAVYTDTQYF.